Below are 25 T cell receptor beta chains sequenced from a single sample in a study of T cells in Graves' hyperthyroidism and ophthalmopathy. The source material, RNA transcripts, was used to amplify TCR beta CDR3 regions. The HTBI primer set drove a first-round RT-PCR of the TCR CDR3. A single record per CDR3 protein comes from TCRdb applying MiXCR to the multiplex PCR reads. The sample carries approximately 250,000 distinct CDR3 sequences, about 25% recorded once. Sequencing used blood. The receptors stem from a woman between 40 and 50 years old with Graves' ophthalmopathy.

There are a few counts of this clonotype. This may be a read error: a much more frequent sequence differs by one nucleotide. The chain carries TRBV7-6 and TRBJ2-2; 10 bases map to TRBD2. V dropped 10 bases and J dropped 3; count of bases not matched to a gene: 11. The CDR3 has 16 amino acids. CDR1 and CDR2 from the germline V gene are SGHVS and FNYEAQ. The CDR3 nucleotides read TGTGCCATCAGTTTCCTAGCGGGAGTTGACACCGGGGAGCTGTTTTTT. Its translation is CAISFLAGVDTGELFF.

This clonotype was seen at least ten times. The chain has TRBV11-2 and TRBJ2-7; D unclear. V dropped 2 bases and J dropped 2 bases, with 13 bases sitting between them. Germline V gives CDR1 SGHAT, CDR2 FQNNGV. The CDR3 is 15 residues long. The CDR3 here is CASSLLGILPYEQYF. CDR3 in DNA: TGTGCCAGCAGCTTACTAGGGATATTGCCCTACGAGCAGTACTTC.

This clonotype has ten or more counts. CDR3 sequence reads: CATSDLPGDEQYF. For the CDR3, the DNA is TGTGCCACCAGTGATTTGCCAGGGGACGAGCAGTACTTC. J is TRBJ2-7 and V is TRBV24-1, with a weak D call TRBD1 (6 bases). Looked up from germline, CDR1 is KGHDR and CDR2 is SFDVKD. V was pared by 0 bases and J by 5 bases, with 7 bases between. The CDR3 has 13 amino acids.

The chain couples TRBV27 to TRBJ1-1, with 8 bases that match TRBD1. The V and J ends lost 6 bases and 2 bases, in that order; junction bases with no gene match: 5. This CDR3 is built from 14 residues. CDR1 and CDR2 (germline): MNHEY, SMNVEV (reference sequence). CDR3: CASSNRGINTEAFF. CDR3 sequence (DNA): TGTGCCAGCAGCAACAGGGGGATAAACACTGAAGCTTTCTTT.

This clonotype was detected ten times or more. The chain is built from TRBV6-5 and TRBJ2-7, with 13 bases aligning to TRBD2. CDR3 size: 16 residues. Germline V gives CDR1 MNHEY, CDR2 SVGAGI. V lost 6 bases and J lost 3; bases outside the gene matches: 8. In DNA, the CDR3 is TGTGCCAGCAGCAGGACTAGCGGGAGCAAGGTCTACGAGCAGTACTTC. Encoded protein: CASSRTSGSKVYEQYF.

This clonotype was observed at least ten times. As DNA, the CDR3 is TGTGCCAGCAGTCAAAGGACAGGAAGCGAGCAGTACTTC. Protein sequence: CASSQRTGSEQYF. The chain is built from TRBV6-1 and TRBJ2-7, with 7 bases that match TRBD1. Looked up from germline, CDR1 is MNHNS and CDR2 is SASEGT. This CDR3 spans 13 amino acids. V lost 5 bases and J lost 6; bases outside the gene matches: 7.

V gene TRBV7-2 combines with J gene TRBJ2-5; 7 nucleotides agree with TRBD2. Trimming cost V 3 bases and J 5 bases; bases outside gene matches: 6. Germline-derived CDR1 and CDR2 are SGHTA and FQGNSA. This CDR3 has 14 residues. Here the CDR3 DNA reads TGTGCCAGCAGCTTCTCTGCGGGAGCGGAGACCCAGTACTTC. It is translated as CASSFSAGAETQYF.

This chain connects TRBV28 to TRBJ1-2; no firm D call. The V end lost 3 bases, the J end lost 8 bases, and 13 bases lay between the germline ends. The CDR3 is made up of 13 amino acids. Germline CDR1 is MDHEN and CDR2 is SYDVKM. The CDR3 protein is CASSFLWPPGYTF. The CDR3 DNA reads as TGTGCCAGCAGTTTTTTGTGGCCGCCGGGCTACACCTTC.

This clonotype was seen many times. The V and J genes are TRBV6-5 and TRBJ2-5, with D possibly TRBD1 on 6 matching bases. Germline values: CDR1 MNHEY, CDR2 SVGAGI. Deletions cut 0 bases from V and 2 bases from J, with 10 bases between. This CDR3 spans 15 amino acids. Here the CDR3 DNA reads TGTGCCAGCAGTTACTCGGGGGCATCTCAAGAGACCCAGTACTTC. It specifies CASSYSGASQETQYF.

As regards this clonotype: Germline is not matched at one junction end, which may reflect a read error. J is TRBJ1-1 and V is TRBV12-3 or TRBV12-4; TRBD1 is a possible D gene (5 bases). There are 15 residues in the CDR3. CDR3 DNA sequence: TGTGCCAGCAGTCCGGGACCGTTGGTGAACACTGAAGCTTACTTT. This codes for CASSPGPLVNTEAYF.

The table lists this clonotype with many counts. The V call is TRBV6-5, the J call TRBJ1-1; D might be TRBD1 (6 bases). The CDR3 extends over 15 amino acids. V was shortened by 7 bases and J by 0 bases, with 15 bases between the two germline ends. The V gene's germline CDR1 is MNHEY and CDR2 SVGAGI. CDR3 loop: CASTINRDMNTEAFF. The CDR3 bases are TGTGCCAGCACTATTAACAGGGACATGAACACTGAAGCTTTCTTT.

This clonotype has at least ten counts. The CDR3: CASSSGQGRTGGYTF. In DNA form, the CDR3 reads TGTGCCAGCTCCTCGGGACAGGGGAGAACGGGCGGCTACACCTTC. The chain uses TRBV18 and TRBJ1-2, with TRBD1 matching over 10 bases. CDR1 is KGHSH, CDR2 LQKENI, per germline. This CDR3 is 15 amino acids long. With 6 bases clipped from V and 8 bases from J, the junction kept 12 bases outside the gene matches.

This clonotype was counted a few times. This rearrangement joins TRBV6-5 to TRBJ2-5; a weak D match, TRBD1 (5 bases). V gave up 4 bases and J gave up 1 base, with 16 bases separating them. CDR1 and CDR2 (germline): MNHEY, SVGAGI. This CDR3 has 16 amino acids. DNA of the CDR3: TGTGCCAGCAGTTCGGGTAGGGGTACAGGCCAAGAGACCCAGTACTTC. It specifies CASSSGRGTGQETQYF.

The V call is TRBV12-3 or TRBV12-4, the J call TRBJ2-7; no clear D. V lost 3 bases and J 3 bases, leaving 12 bases between the germline ends. The CDR3 has 14 residues. DNA of the CDR3: TGTGCCAGCAGTTTTATTCCAGGCAACTACGAGCAGTACTTC. Protein sequence: CASSFIPGNYEQYF.

Ten or more counts support this clonotype. The rearrangement joins TRBV12-3 or TRBV12-4 to TRBJ2-7, with D perhaps matching TRBD2 (6 bases). This CDR3 comprises 16 residues. The ends were cut back, 5 bases at V and 4 bases at J, with 21 bases in the middle. The CDR3 DNA reads as TGTGCCAGCAGTCCAACACTAGCTGGAGTTGTTTACGAGCAGTACTTC. Protein: CASSPTLAGVVYEQYF.

This clonotype has ten or more counts. The V gene is TRBV11-3, the J gene TRBJ2-2; 9 bases match TRBD1. Per the germline V gene, CDR1 is SGHNT and CDR2 is YENEEA. V shed 4 bases, J shed 7 bases, and the junction held 7 bases outside the gene matches. This CDR3 comprises 15 residues. The CDR3 DNA is TGTGCCAGCAGCTCGGGGACAGGGTATGGCGGGGAGCTGTTTTTT. It yields the protein CASSSGTGYGGELFF.

This clonotype was found many times. This chain connects TRBV4-1 to TRBJ2-4, with 8 bases lining up with TRBD1. The V and J ends lost 0 bases and 1 base, in that order; junction bases with no gene match: 11. Germline CDR1 and CDR2: MGHRA and YSYEKL. CDR3 size: 19 residues. Here the CDR3 reads CASSQDTRTGLTAKNIQYF. In DNA, the CDR3 is TGCGCCAGCAGCCAAGATACCCGGACAGGGTTGACGGCCAAAAACATTCAGTACTTC.

This clonotype has ten or more counts. This chain links TRBV28 with TRBJ2-7; D might be TRBD1 (5 bases). Trimming shortened V by 5 bases and J by 0 bases, and 17 bases separated the two germline ends. The CDR3 sequence is 16 residues long. The germline CDR1 and CDR2 sequences are MDHEN and SYDVKM. CDR3 loop: CASSLSSGPNSYEQYF. CDR3 nucleotide sequence: TGTGCCAGCAGTCTCTCATCAGGGCCAAACTCCTACGAGCAGTACTTC.

This clonotype was seen many times. One base away lies a much larger clone, so this may be a sequencing read error. This chain uses TRBV10-3 with TRBJ2-5; either TRBD1 or TRBD2 may fit D (7 bases each). Trimming shortened V by 11 bases and J by 4 bases, and 32 bases separated the two germline ends. The CDR3 sequence is 18 residues long. Germline assignment: CDR1 ENHRY and CDR2 SYGVKD. Written as DNA, the CDR3 is TGTGCCGCCCTCCGTGCCGAGGGAGGGGGCGATCGGTCAGAGACCCAGTACTTC. Protein sequence: CAALRAEGGGDRSETQYF.

There are many counts of this clonotype. The gene calls are TRBV7-9 and TRBJ2-7, with D possibly being TRBD1 (6 bases). Trimming stripped 5 bases from V and 0 bases from J, with 14 bases between. This CDR3 region has 15 residues. Germline V lookup: CDR1 SEHNR, CDR2 FQNEAQ (reference sequence). In DNA form, the CDR3 reads TGTGCCAGCAGCACTAGGGGACAAAGCTCCTACGAGCAGTACTTC. Translation gives CASSTRGQSSYEQYF.

This clonotype was observed many times. V and J are TRBV6-1 and TRBJ2-4; 13 bases map to TRBD2. The CDR3 extends over 15 amino acids. Germline lookup yields CDR1 MNHNS and CDR2 SASEGT. Losses at the gene ends were 6 bases for V and 7 bases for J; bases not matched to a gene: 6. The CDR3 sequence: CASRTGLAGVNIQYF. CDR3 nucleotides: TGTGCCAGCAGAACCGGACTAGCGGGAGTGAACATTCAGTACTTC.

The chain links TRBV4-1 to TRBJ1-1; 7 positions match TRBD1. The CDR3 consists of 14 residues. The germline gives CDR1 MGHRA, CDR2 YSYEKL. V lost 2 bases to trimming and J lost 2 bases; unmatched junction nucleotides: 2. CDR3 in DNA: TGCGCCAGCAGCCAACAGGGGGTCAACACTGAAGCTTTCTTT. It specifies CASSQQGVNTEAFF.

The CDR3 loop is CASSGGTGQNTEAFF. CDR3 DNA: TGTGCCAGCAGCGGGGGGACAGGACAAAACACTGAAGCTTTCTTT. The gene calls are TRBV7-2 and TRBJ1-1; TRBD1 aligns across 8 bases. V lost 5 bases to trimming and J lost 2 bases; unmatched junction nucleotides: 7. Germline V CDR1 and CDR2: SGHTA, FQGNSA. This CDR3 contains 15 residues.

This clonotype was seen once. The chain employs TRBV28 and TRBJ2-7, with 9 bases that match TRBD2. After removal of 5 bases from V and 7 bases from J, the junction contained 12 bases not matched to a gene. Looked up from germline, CDR1 is MDHEN and CDR2 is SYDVKM. The CDR3 consists of 15 residues. CDR3 nucleotide sequence: TGTGCCAGCAGTGCGTTGTCTAGCGGGATAGGTGAGCAGTACTTC. This encodes CASSALSSGIGEQYF.

This clonotype has a count of ten or more. The chain carries TRBV2 and TRBJ2-7; 9 bases fit TRBD2. V shed 3 bases and J 7 bases; nucleotides not matched to a gene: 7. Germline V gives CDR1 SNHLY, CDR2 FYNNEI. The CDR3 loop spans 14 amino acids. In DNA, the CDR3 is TGTGCCAGCAGTGATGGGGTTAGCGGGAGTGAGCAGTACTTC. Amino acids: CASSDGVSGSEQYF.